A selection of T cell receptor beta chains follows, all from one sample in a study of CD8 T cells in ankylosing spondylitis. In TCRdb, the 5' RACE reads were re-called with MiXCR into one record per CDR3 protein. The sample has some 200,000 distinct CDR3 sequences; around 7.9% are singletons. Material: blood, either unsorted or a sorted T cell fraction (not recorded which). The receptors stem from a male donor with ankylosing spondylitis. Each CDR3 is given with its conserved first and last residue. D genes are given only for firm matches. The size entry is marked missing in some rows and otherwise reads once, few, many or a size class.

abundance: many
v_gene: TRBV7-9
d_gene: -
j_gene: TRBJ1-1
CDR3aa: CASSLGQVEAFF
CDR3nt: TGTGCCAGCAGCTTAGGACAGGTTGAAGCTTTCTTT

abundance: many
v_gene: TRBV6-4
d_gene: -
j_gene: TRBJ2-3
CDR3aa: CASSDSRGAADTQYF
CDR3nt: TGTGCCAGCAGTGACTCCCGCGGAGCTGCCGATACGCAGTATTTT

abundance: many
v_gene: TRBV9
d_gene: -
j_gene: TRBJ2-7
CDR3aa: CASSVGGGVYEQYF
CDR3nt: TGTGCCAGCAGCGTAGGAGGAGGGGTCTACGAGCAGTACTTC

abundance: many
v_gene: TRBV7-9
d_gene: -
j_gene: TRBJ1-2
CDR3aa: CASSRDGFYGYTF
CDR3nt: TGTGCCAGCAGCAGAGACGGCTTCTATGGCTACACCTTC

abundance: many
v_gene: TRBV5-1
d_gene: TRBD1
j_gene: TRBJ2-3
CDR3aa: CASSPDKGKGAADTQYF
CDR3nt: TGCGCCAGCAGCCCAGATAAAGGGAAGGGGGCGGCAGATACGCAGTATTTT

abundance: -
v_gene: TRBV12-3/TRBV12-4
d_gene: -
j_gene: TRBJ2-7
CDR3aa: CASSFGGPEGQYF
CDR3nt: TGTGCCAGCAGTTTTGGGGGACCGGAGGGGCAGTACTTC

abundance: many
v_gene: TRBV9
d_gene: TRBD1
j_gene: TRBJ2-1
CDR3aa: CASSPGTGGGYNEQFF
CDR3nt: TGTGCCAGCAGCCCAGGGACAGGGGGCGGGTACAATGAGCAGTTCTTC

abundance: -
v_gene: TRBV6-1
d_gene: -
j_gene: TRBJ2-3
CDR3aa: CASSPWGAADTQYF
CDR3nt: TGTGCCAGCAGTCCGTGGGGGGCGGCAGATACGCAGTATTTT

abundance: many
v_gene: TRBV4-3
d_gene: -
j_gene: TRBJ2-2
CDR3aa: CASSQSFPLYTGELFF
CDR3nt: TGCGCCAGCAGCCAAAGTTTTCCGCTGTACACCGGGGAGCTGTTTTTT

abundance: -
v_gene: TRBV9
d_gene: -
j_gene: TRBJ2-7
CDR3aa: CASSTRDGPSSYEQYF
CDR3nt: TGTGCCAGCAGCACCCGGGACGGACCAAGCTCCTACGAGCAGTACTTC

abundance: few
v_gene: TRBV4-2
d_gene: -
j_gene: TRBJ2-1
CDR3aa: CASSPRIVRVNEQFF
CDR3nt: TGTGCCAGCAGCCCCCGGATTGTGCGAGTCAATGAGCAGTTCTTC

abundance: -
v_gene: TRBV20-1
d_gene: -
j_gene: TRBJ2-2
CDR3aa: CSADGKDYTGELFF
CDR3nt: TGCAGTGCTGACGGGAAGGATTACACCGGGGAGCTGTTTTTT

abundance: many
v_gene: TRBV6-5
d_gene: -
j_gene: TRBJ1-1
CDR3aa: CASSYSEATEAFF
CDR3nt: TGTGCCAGCAGTTACTCCGAGGCCACTGAAGCTTTCTTT

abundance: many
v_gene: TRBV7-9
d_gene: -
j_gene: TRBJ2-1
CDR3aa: CASSLSGMEFGEQFF
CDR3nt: TGTGCCAGCAGCTTATCAGGGATGGAGTTCGGTGAGCAGTTCTTC